These 24 T cell receptor beta chains were sequenced from one sample in a study of blood T cell repertoires in COVID-19 (TCRdb year 2020). The library was obtained by the immunoSEQ multiplex PCR assay. In TCRdb, the immuneACCESS table is reduced to in-frame sequences with V and J assigned. These tables do not hold every clone; where another copy was compared, an unresolved V gene accounts for under half, and the others remain unexplained. The table for this sample lists approximately 160,000 clones; around four fifths of them were counted only once. About 10% of the sample belongs to the ten largest clones. The material sequenced was peripheral blood. The receptors come from an elderly woman with active or convalescent COVID-19.

V and J are TRBV7-8 and TRBJ1-4; D is perhaps TRBD1 (5 bases). There are 16 residues in the CDR3. Germline lookup yields CDR1 SGHVS and CDR2 FQNEAQ. Trimming shortened V by 5 bases and J by 0 bases, and 13 bases separated the two germline ends. CDR3 sequence reads: CASSQGHSTTNEKLFF. The DNA of the CDR3 is TGTGCCAGCAGCCAAGGACACTCCACAACTAATGAAAAACTGTTTTTT.

The genes are TRBV10-2 and TRBJ2-3, with D perhaps TRBD1 (5 bases). Trimming removed 7 bases at V and 2 bases at J, with 13 bases between. Germline V gene sequence: CDR1 WSHSY, CDR2 SAAADI. The CDR3 totals 14 residues. CDR3 sequence: CASTKGRDTDTQYF. CDR3 DNA: TGCGCCAGCACTAAGGGCAGGGACACAGATACGCAGTATTTT.

The V and J genes are TRBV18 and TRBJ1-1; D might be TRBD1 (5 bases). Trimming removed 8 bases at V and 4 bases at J, with 17 bases between. CDR3 length: 14 amino acids. CDR1 is KGHSH, CDR2 LQKENI, per germline. CDR3 region: CASDQSAGGTEAFF. CDR3 in DNA: TGTGCCAGCGACCAGAGCGCGGGGGGCACTGAAGCTTTCTTT.

This clone showed up just once. The rearrangement joins TRBV7-8 to TRBJ1-4; 7 bases fit TRBD1. The junction had 17 bases not matched to a gene; V was cut back by 5 bases and J by 5 bases. Germline V gene sequence: CDR1 SGHVS, CDR2 FQNEAQ. This CDR3 is 18 amino acids long. The CDR3 DNA is TGTGCCAGCAGCCCGCCAATGTACAGGGGAAGAGGGAATGAAAAACTGTTTTTT. It is translated as CASSPPMYRGRGNEKLFF.

The chain combines TRBV6-2 or TRBV6-3 with TRBJ2-2, with no clear D. Germline V gene lookup returns CDR1 MNHEY and CDR2 SVGEGT. CDR3 length: 16 residues. The V end lost 5 bases, the J end lost 3 bases, and 16 bases lay between the germline ends. This chain's CDR3 is CASSGPISVDTGELFF. The CDR3 nucleotides are TGTGCCAGCAGTGGTCCTATTTCGGTGGACACCGGGGAGCTGTTTTTT.

This clone was recorded only once. The J gene is TRBJ1-1, the V gene TRBV7-2; D remains unclear. Trimming pared 2 bases from V and 3 bases from J, leaving 13 bases between. CDR3 length: 15 amino acids. Germline V gene data show CDR1 as SGHTA and CDR2 as FQGNSA. The CDR3 nucleotides read TGTGCCAGCAGCTTACGGGATGGCGGAGACACTGAAGCTTTCTTT. It specifies CASSLRDGGDTEAFF.

V is TRBV9 and J is TRBJ2-5; D may be TRBD1 (6 bases). V lost 4 bases and J 5 bases, leaving 18 bases between the germline ends. The CDR3 loop spans 15 amino acids. Germline loops: CDR1 SGDLS, CDR2 YYNGEE. Here the CDR3 DNA reads TGTGCCAGCAGCCCGTCCGGGACATGGGGGGAGACCCAGTACTTC. Translating it yields CASSPSGTWGETQYF.

In regard to this clone: A much more abundant neighbour one base away suggests this may be a read error. The CDR3, as DNA: TGTGCCACTAGACCCGTGGGGACAGGGAGCCCTGGAAACATCATATATTTT. It specifies CATRPVGTGSPGNIIYF. The V and J genes are TRBV19 and TRBJ1-3; 9 bases are shared with TRBD1. Germline V gives CDR1 LNHDA, CDR2 SQIVND (reference sequence). This CDR3 is built from 17 residues.

CDR3 loop: CASNGGSGSNQPQHF. For the CDR3, the DNA is TGTGCCAGCAACGGGGGATCGGGGTCGAATCAGCCCCAGCATTTT. This rearrangement joins TRBV6-5 to TRBJ1-5; tentatively, D is TRBD1 (5 bases). Looked up from germline, CDR1 is MNHEY and CDR2 is SVGAGI. Trimming pared 7 bases from V and 4 bases from J, leaving 17 bases between. The CDR3 runs 15 residues.

This clone was recorded a few times. The chain employs TRBV30 and TRBJ2-2; 10 positions agree with TRBD2. This CDR3 is 15 amino acids long. The V gene's germline CDR1 is GTSNPN and CDR2 SVGIG (reference sequence). Unmatched junction bases numbered 6, after V lost 4 bases and J lost 4 bases. The CDR3 DNA is TGTGCCTGGATAGTTAGCGGGGGGTTCACCGGGGAGCTGTTTTTT. Protein: CAWIVSGGFTGELFF.

The chain is built from TRBV3-1 (or the pseudogene TRBV3-2) and TRBJ1-6, with a weak D call TRBD1 (5 bases). CDR1 and CDR2 (germline): LGHDT, YNNKEL (reference sequence). V dropped 4 bases and J dropped 9 bases, with 7 bases sitting between them. The CDR3 has 12 residues. The chain's CDR3 is CASSRGGSPLHF. The CDR3 DNA is TGTGCCAGCAGCCGGGGGGGTTCACCCCTCCACTTT.

This chain uses TRBV7-2 with TRBJ2-5; 9 positions agree with TRBD2. This CDR3 has 15 residues. CDR1 is SGHTA and CDR2 is FQGNSA in the germline V gene. After removal of 6 bases from V and 6 bases from J, the junction contained 11 bases not matched to a gene. The chain's CDR3 is CASRPPGTSFQTQYF. Here the CDR3 DNA reads TGTGCCAGCAGGCCGCCCGGGACTAGCTTTCAGACCCAGTACTTC.

The chain links TRBV6-5 to TRBJ2-7, with 9 nucleotides matching TRBD1. This CDR3 region has 14 residues. Germline CDR1 reads MNHEY; CDR2 reads SVGAGI. V lost 0 bases, J lost 5 bases, and 2 bases stayed unmatched. CDR3 DNA: TGTGCCAGCAGTTACTCCCGGGACAGGGACGAGCAGTACTTC. This sequence encodes CASSYSRDRDEQYF.

This chain joins TRBV18 and TRBJ1-6, with TRBD1 identical over 9 bases. The V and J ends lost 3 bases and 10 bases, in that order; junction bases with no gene match: 7. The CDR3 length is 15 residues. Germline-derived CDR1 and CDR2 are KGHSH and LQKENI. The CDR3 reads CASSPDRGKFSPLHF. CDR3 sequence (DNA): TGTGCCAGCTCACCGGACAGGGGAAAATTCTCACCCCTCCACTTT.

The rearrangement links TRBV11-2 to TRBJ2-3, with D possibly matching TRBD2 (5 bases). This CDR3 contains 16 residues. Germline loops: CDR1 SGHAT, CDR2 FQNNGV. Trimming took 0 bases from V and 3 from J, leaving 13 bases between them. CDR3 bases: TGTGCCAGCAGCTTAGACCGTCGGGGTGGGACAGATACGCAGTATTTT. This translates into CASSLDRRGGTDTQYF.

This sequence joins TRBV23-1 and TRBJ2-2; 8 nucleotides agree with TRBD1. TRBV23-1 is assigned to the ORF class and has an uncertain function. The length of the CDR3 is 15 residues. Trimming removed 3 bases from V and 7 bases from J; junction bases left unmatched: 7. CDR3 DNA sequence: TGCGCCAGCAGTCACCAGGACAGGGAGGACGGGGAGCTGTTTTTT. It yields the protein CASSHQDREDGELFF.

The chain is built from TRBV5-4 and TRBJ1-6, with 7 bases lining up with TRBD1. The CDR3 loop spans 14 amino acids. From germline, CDR1 is SGHNT and CDR2 YYREEE (reference sequence). After removal of 5 bases from V and 5 bases from J, the junction contained 4 bases not matched to a gene. CDR3 residues: CASRPGQNNSPLHF. CDR3 in DNA: TGTGCCAGCAGACCGGGACAGAATAATTCACCCCTCCACTTT.

Ten or more counts support this clone. V gene TRBV19 combines with J gene TRBJ2-7, with 7 bases identical to TRBD1. CDR1 LNHDA and CDR2 SQIVND come from the germline V gene (reference sequence). With 5 bases clipped from V and 12 bases from J, the junction kept 16 bases outside the gene matches. The length of the CDR3 is 14 residues. CDR3 DNA: TGTGCCAGTAGTCCCTCCCCCGGACAGGCCACACGGTACTTC. This codes for CASSPSPGQATRYF.

For the CDR3, the DNA is TGTGCCAGCAGCTTATCAACAGGGTTGAACAATGAGCAGTTCTTC. Protein: CASSLSTGLNNEQFF. The chain combines TRBV7-9 with TRBJ2-1, with D possibly matching TRBD1 (6 bases). Germline V lookup: CDR1 SEHNR, CDR2 FQNEAQ (reference sequence). The CDR3 contains 15 residues. Trimming pared 2 bases from V and 5 bases from J, leaving 13 bases between.

The J gene is TRBJ1-5, the V gene TRBV6-5, with 10 bases fitting TRBD1. Trimming took 7 bases from V and 6 from J; bases not matched to a gene: 3. CDR1 and CDR2 (germline): MNHEY, SVGAGI. This CDR3 has 13 residues. The CDR3 DNA reads TGTGCCAGCACCGACAGGGGGCCTCAGCCCCAGCATTTT. It is translated as CASTDRGPQPQHF.

This clone was observed a single time. V usage is TRBV4-3 and J usage is TRBJ1-4; no clear D gene. The CDR3 runs 13 residues. Germline CDR1 is LGHNA and CDR2 is YSLEER. The V gene lost 3 bases and the J gene lost 7 bases, with 9 bases spanning the gap. The chain's CDR3 is CASSQGLGEKLFF. CDR3 nucleotide sequence: TGCGCCAGCAGCCAGGGCCTGGGTGAAAAACTGTTTTTT.

The chain has TRBV7-2 and TRBJ1-3; maybe TRBD1 (5 bases). The CDR3 covers 16 residues. Germline V gives CDR1 SGHTA, CDR2 FQGNSA. V was shortened by 0 bases and J by 0 bases, with 9 bases between the two germline ends. CDR3 region: CASSLAGAVSGNTIYF. Written as DNA, the CDR3 is TGTGCCAGCAGCTTAGCAGGGGCCGTCTCTGGAAACACCATATATTTT.

This chain links TRBV11-2 with TRBJ2-2, with 9 positions matching TRBD1. The CDR3 length is 16 residues. The V segment lost 8 bases and the J segment 6 bases; nucleotides outside the gene matches: 13. Looked up from germline, CDR1 is SGHAT and CDR2 is FQNNGV. CDR3 DNA sequence: TGTGCCAGCGGGGGACAGGGTGGGCTGTATGCCGGGGAGCTGTTTTTT. Its translation is CASGGQGGLYAGELFF.

The chain carries TRBV7-8 and TRBJ2-1, with TRBD2 matching over 14 bases. V was pared by 6 bases and J by 1 base, with 14 bases of the junction left unmatched. Germline loops: CDR1 SGHVS, CDR2 FQNEAQ. The length of the CDR3 is 20 residues. The CDR3 region is CASRPDWTSGGPGSYNEQFF. CDR3 bases: TGTGCCAGCAGGCCCGACTGGACTAGCGGGGGGCCGGGGTCCTACAATGAGCAGTTCTTC.